This TCR beta chain is drawn from a study of CD8 T cells in Susac syndrome. On the study more broadly: Each patient with Susac syndrome, at the time of blood draw, was therapy-naive, on corticosteroids, or on intravenous immunoglobulin alone. Study-wide findings and caveats: Across the total CD8+ repertoires, about 15 Susac-specific public clones were detected, and across the CD8+ TEMRA repertoires, several such clones were detected. CD8+ clonal expansion in Susac was maximal in TEMRA cells and in active patients.

CDR3 length: 15 amino acids. Germline CDR1 LGHDT, CDR2 YNNKEL (reference sequence). V trimming: 0 bases; J trimming: 2 bases; junction bases outside the gene matches: 2. On this clonotype: The antigen remains unidentified.

Reverse transcription of roughly 0.45 to 1 ug RNA used random hexamers. By means of immunoSEQ multiplex PCR, TCR beta CDR3 spanning 54 Vbeta and 13 Jbeta underwent amplification. TCRdb reanalysed the immunoSEQ multiplex PCR reads using MiXCR and keeps one entry per CDR3 protein. The sample has approximately 120,000 distinct CDR3 sequences, just under 95% seen once. This chain connects TRBV3-1 to TRBJ2-5; the match to TRBD1 covers 8 bases. This clonotype was sampled from a human donor with Susac syndrome. The sample was CD8+ T cells from PBMCs. This chain's CDR3 is CASSQEGDRQETQYF. The CDR3 DNA follows: TGTGCCAGCAGCCAAGAGGGGGACAGGCAAGAGACCCAGTACTTC.